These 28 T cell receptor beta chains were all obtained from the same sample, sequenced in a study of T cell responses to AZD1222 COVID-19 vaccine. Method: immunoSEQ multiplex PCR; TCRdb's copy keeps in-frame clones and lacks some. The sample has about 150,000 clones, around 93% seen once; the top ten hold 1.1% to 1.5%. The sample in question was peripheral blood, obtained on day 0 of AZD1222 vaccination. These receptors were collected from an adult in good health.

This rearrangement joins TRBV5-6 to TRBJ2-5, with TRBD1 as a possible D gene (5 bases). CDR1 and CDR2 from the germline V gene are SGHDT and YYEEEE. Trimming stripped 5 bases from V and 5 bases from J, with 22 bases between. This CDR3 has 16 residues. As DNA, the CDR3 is TGTGCCAGCAGACAGGACCCTGATAGCCCTTCTGAGACCCAGTACTTC. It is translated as CASRQDPDSPSETQYF.

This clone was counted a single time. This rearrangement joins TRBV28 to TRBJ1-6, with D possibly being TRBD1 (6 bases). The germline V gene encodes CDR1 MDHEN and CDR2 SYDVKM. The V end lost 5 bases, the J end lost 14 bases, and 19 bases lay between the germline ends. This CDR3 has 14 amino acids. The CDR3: CASSTPGGRASLHF. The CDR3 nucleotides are TGTGCCAGCAGTACCCCGGGGGGGCGGGCGTCCCTCCACTTT.

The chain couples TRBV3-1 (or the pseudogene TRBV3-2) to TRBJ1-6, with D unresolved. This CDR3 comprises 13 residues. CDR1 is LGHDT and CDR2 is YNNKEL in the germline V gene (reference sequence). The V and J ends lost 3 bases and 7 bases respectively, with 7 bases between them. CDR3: CASSQAPNSPLHF. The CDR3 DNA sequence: TGTGCCAGCAGCCAGGCTCCCAATTCACCCCTCCACTTT.

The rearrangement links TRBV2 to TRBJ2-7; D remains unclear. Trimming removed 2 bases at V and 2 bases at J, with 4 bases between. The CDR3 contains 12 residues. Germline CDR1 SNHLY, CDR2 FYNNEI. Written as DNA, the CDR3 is TGTGCCAGCAGTGAACAGCCCTACGAGCAGTACTTC. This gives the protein CASSEQPYEQYF.

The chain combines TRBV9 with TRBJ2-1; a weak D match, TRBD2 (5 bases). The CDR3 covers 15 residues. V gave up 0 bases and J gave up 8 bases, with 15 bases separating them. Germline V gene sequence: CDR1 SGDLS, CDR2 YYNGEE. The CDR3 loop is CASSVGEGVWDEQFF. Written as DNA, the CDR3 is TGTGCCAGCAGCGTAGGCGAGGGAGTCTGGGATGAGCAGTTCTTC.

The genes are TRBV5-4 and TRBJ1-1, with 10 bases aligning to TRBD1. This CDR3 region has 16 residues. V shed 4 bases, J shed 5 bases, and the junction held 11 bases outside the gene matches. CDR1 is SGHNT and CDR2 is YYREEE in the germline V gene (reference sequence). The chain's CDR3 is CASSQGDRGIGTEAFF. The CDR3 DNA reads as TGTGCCAGCAGCCAAGGGGACAGGGGAATAGGGACTGAAGCTTTCTTT.

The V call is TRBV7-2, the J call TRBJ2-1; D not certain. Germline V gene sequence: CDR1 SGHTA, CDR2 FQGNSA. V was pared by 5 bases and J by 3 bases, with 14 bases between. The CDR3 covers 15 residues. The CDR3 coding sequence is TGTGCCAGCAGCGTTCCGGGCAGGAACTACAATGAGCAGTTCTTC. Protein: CASSVPGRNYNEQFF.

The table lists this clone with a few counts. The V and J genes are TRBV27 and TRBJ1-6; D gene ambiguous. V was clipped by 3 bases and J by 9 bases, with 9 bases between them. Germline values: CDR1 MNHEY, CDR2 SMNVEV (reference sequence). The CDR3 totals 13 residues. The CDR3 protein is CASSFGSGSPLHF. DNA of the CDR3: TGTGCCAGCAGTTTCGGCTCCGGTTCACCCCTCCACTTT.

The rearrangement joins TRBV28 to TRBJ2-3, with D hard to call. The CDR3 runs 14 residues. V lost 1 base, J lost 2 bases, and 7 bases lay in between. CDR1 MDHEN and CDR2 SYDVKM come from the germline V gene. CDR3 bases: TGTGCCAGCAGTTTATTCTCAAACACAGATACGCAGTATTTT. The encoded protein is CASSLFSNTDTQYF.

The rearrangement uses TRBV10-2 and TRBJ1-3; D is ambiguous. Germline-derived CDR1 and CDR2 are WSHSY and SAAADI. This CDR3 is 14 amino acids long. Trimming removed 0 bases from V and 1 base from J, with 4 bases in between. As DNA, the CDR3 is TGCGCCAGCAGTGAGTCTAGGTCTGGAAACACCATATATTTT. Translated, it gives CASSESRSGNTIYF.

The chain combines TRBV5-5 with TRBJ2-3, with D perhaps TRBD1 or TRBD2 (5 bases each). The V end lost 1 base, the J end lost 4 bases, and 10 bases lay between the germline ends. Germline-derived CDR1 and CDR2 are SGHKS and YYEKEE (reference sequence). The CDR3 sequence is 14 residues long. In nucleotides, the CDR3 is TGTGCCAGCAGCTTGCCAGGGACCCCAGATACGCAGTATTTT. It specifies CASSLPGTPDTQYF.

The CDR3 here is CASSARPGEHHSYEQYF. The CDR3 region has the DNA TGTGCCAGCAGTGCTCGCCCTGGGGAGCACCACTCCTACGAGCAGTACTTC. The V call is TRBV6-1, the J call TRBJ2-7, with D maybe TRBD2 (5 bases). V lost 4 bases and J lost 0, with 19 bases in between. CDR1 and CDR2 from the germline V gene are MNHNS and SASEGT. The CDR3 has 17 amino acids.

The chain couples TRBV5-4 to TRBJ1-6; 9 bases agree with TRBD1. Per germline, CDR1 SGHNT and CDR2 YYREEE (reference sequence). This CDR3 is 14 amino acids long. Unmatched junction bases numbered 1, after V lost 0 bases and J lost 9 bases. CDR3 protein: CASSLADRGSPLHF. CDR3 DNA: TGTGCCAGCAGCTTGGCGGACAGGGGTTCACCCCTCCACTTT.

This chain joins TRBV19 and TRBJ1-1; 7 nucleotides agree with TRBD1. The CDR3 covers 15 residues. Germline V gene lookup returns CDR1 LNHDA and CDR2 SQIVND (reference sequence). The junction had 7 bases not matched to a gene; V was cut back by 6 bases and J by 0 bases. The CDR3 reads CASRLKGALNTEAFF. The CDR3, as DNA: TGTGCCAGTAGACTGAAGGGGGCTCTGAACACTGAAGCTTTCTTT.

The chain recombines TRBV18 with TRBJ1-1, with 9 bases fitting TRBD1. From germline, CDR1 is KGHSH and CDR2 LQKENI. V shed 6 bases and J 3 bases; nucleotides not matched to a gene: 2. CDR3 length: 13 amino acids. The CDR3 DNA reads TGTGCCAGCTCGCGGACAGGGGACACTGAAGCTTTCTTT. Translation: CASSRTGDTEAFF.

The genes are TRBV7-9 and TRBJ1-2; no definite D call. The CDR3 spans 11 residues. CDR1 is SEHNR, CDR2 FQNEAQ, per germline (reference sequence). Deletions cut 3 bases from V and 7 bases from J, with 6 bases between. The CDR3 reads CASSLRGGYTF. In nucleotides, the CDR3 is TGTGCCAGCAGCTTGCGAGGTGGCTACACCTTC.

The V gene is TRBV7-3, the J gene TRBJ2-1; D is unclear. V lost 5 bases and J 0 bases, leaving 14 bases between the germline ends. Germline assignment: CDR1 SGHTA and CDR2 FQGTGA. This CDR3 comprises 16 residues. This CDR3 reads CASSPPAVSSYNEQFF. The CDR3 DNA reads TGTGCCAGCAGCCCGCCCGCGGTCAGCTCCTACAATGAGCAGTTCTTC.

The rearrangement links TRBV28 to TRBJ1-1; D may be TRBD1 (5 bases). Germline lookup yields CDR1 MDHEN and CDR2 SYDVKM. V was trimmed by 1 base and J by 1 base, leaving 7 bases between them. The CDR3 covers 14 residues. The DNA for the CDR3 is TGTGCCAGCAGTTTATCCGGGACGAACACTGAAGCTTTCTTT. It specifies CASSLSGTNTEAFF.

CDR3 protein: CASSQGGPSDTIYF. The CDR3, as DNA: TGTGCCAGCAGCCAGGGGGGGCCCTCGGACACCATATATTTT. The V and J genes are TRBV7-9 and TRBJ1-3; 7 positions agree with TRBD1. Germline values: CDR1 SEHNR, CDR2 FQNEAQ (reference sequence). There are 14 residues in the CDR3. The junction had 9 bases not matched to a gene; V was cut back by 5 bases and J by 8 bases.

CDR3 amino acids: CSVNDRVSGYTF. As DNA, the CDR3 is TGCAGCGTGAACGACAGGGTCTCTGGCTACACCTTC. The chain links TRBV29-1 to TRBJ1-2, with 7 bases fitting TRBD1. Germline assignment: CDR1 SQVTM and CDR2 ANQGSEA. J gave up 7 bases and V 6 bases, and 8 bases lay outside the gene matches. The CDR3 is made up of 12 amino acids.

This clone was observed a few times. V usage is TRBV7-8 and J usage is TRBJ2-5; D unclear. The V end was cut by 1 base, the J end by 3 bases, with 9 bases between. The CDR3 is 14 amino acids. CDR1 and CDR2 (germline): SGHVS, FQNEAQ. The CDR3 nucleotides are TGTGCCAGCAGCTTAGAAGTCACGGAAGAGACCCAGTACTTC. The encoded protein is CASSLEVTEETQYF.

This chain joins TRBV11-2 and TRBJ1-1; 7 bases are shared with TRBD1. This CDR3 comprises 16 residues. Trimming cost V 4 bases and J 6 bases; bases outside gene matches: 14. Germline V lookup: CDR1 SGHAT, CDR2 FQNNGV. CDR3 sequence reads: CASSSFYRGEGPEAFF. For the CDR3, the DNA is TGTGCCAGCAGCTCCTTCTACAGGGGAGAGGGCCCTGAAGCTTTCTTT.

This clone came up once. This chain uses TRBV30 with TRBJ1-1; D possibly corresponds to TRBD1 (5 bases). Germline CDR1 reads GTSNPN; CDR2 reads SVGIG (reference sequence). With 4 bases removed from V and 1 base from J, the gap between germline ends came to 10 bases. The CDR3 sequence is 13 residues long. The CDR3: CAWTATGNTEAFF. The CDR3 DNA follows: TGTGCCTGGACCGCCACAGGGAACACTGAAGCTTTCTTT.

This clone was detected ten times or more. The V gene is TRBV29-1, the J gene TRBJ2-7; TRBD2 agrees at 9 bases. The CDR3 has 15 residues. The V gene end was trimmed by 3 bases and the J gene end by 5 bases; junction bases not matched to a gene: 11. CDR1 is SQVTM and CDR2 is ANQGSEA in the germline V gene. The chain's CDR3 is CSVEGPGLAFDEQYF. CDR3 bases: TGCAGCGTTGAGGGACCGGGACTAGCTTTCGACGAGCAGTACTTC.

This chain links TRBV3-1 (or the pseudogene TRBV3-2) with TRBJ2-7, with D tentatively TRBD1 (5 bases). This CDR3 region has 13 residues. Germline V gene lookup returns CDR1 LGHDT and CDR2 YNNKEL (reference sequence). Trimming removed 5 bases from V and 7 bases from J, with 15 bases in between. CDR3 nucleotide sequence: TGTGCCAGCAGCGAATTTTCCCAGGGTGAGCAGTACTTC. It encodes CASSEFSQGEQYF.

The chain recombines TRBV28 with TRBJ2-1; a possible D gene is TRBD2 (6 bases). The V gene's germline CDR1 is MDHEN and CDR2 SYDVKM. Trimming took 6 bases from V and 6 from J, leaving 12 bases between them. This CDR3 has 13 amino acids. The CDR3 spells CASSRGATNEQFF. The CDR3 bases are TGTGCCAGCAGCCGCGGGGCTACCAATGAGCAGTTCTTC.

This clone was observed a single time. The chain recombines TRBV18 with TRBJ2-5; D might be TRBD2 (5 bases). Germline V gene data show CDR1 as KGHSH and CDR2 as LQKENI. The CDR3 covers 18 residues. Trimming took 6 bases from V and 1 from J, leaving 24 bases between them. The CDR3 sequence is CASSPRGIPGHSQETQYF. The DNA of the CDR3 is TGTGCCAGCTCCCCCCGGGGAATACCGGGCCATTCCCAAGAGACCCAGTACTTC.

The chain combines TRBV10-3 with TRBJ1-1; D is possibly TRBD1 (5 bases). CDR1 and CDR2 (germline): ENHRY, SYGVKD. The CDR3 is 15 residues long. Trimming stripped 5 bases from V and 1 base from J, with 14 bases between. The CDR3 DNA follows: TGTGCCATCAGTCCACGAAGGGACGAGAACACTGAAGCTTTCTTT. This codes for CAISPRRDENTEAFF.